Listed here are 29 T cell receptor beta chains from one sample, sequenced in a study of cytomegalovirus exposure and HLA in healthy donors. This PCR relied on a set of 60 Vbeta primers and 13 Jbeta primers. Sequenced by immunoSEQ multiplex PCR; TCRdb stores in-frame clones only, minus some. The table records 40,000 to 55,000 clones, roughly 80% of them present only once. The material sequenced was PBMCs. These TCRs come from a man aged 25-40 years in good health and CMV-seropositive.

This chain links TRBV29-1 with TRBJ2-7; a possible D gene is TRBD1 (6 bases). Germline V gene sequence: CDR1 SQVTM, CDR2 ANQGSEA. The CDR3 totals 15 residues. The V end lost 2 bases, the J end lost 1 base, and 15 bases lay between the germline ends. The chain's CDR3 is CSVESRTAPSYEQYF. The DNA for the CDR3 is TGCAGCGTTGAATCCCGGACAGCCCCATCCTACGAGCAGTACTTC.

The chain combines TRBV19 with TRBJ1-5; D is unresolved. This CDR3 is built from 13 residues. The ends were cut back, 3 bases at V and 6 bases at J, with 9 bases in the middle. Germline V gene data show CDR1 as LNHDA and CDR2 as SQIVND (reference sequence). The CDR3 reads CASSIYGRQPQHF. DNA for the CDR3: TGTGCCAGTAGTATTTATGGCCGTCAGCCCCAGCATTTT.

The sample holds a few counts of this clone. The chain carries TRBV4-2 and TRBJ2-5, with TRBD2 identical over 7 bases. With 0 bases clipped from V and 2 bases from J, the junction kept 6 bases outside the gene matches. The CDR3 spans 16 residues. Germline CDR1 and CDR2: LGHNA and YNFKEQ. In nucleotides, the CDR3 is TGTGCCAGCAGCCAAGATCCCCAGCGGGGTCAAGAGACCCAGTACTTC. Protein: CASSQDPQRGQETQYF.

The V gene is TRBV25-1, the J gene TRBJ1-6; tentatively, D is TRBD1 (5 bases). V was cut by 6 bases and J by 0 bases, with 12 bases left in between. Germline assignment: CDR1 MGHDK and CDR2 SYGVNS. The length of the CDR3 is 16 residues. The CDR3 region is CASRGRGGSYNSPLHF. In DNA, the CDR3 is TGTGCCAGCAGAGGACGGGGGGGCTCCTATAATTCACCCCTCCACTTT.

J is TRBJ1-2 and V is TRBV6-1; TRBD1 matches 9 bases. Per the germline V gene, CDR1 is MNHNS and CDR2 is SASEGT. With 4 bases clipped from V and 4 bases from J, the junction kept 10 bases outside the gene matches. This CDR3 has 16 residues. The CDR3 DNA reads as TGTGCCAGCAGTGGGTTAGGGACAGGGCTGGCCTATGGCTACACCTTC. It yields the protein CASSGLGTGLAYGYTF.

This rearrangement joins TRBV14 to TRBJ2-5, with D tentatively TRBD1 (6 bases). With 4 bases removed from V and 5 bases from J, the gap between germline ends came to 20 bases. This CDR3 spans 16 amino acids. Germline CDR1 SGHDN, CDR2 FVKESK. CDR3 nucleotides: TGTGCCAGCAGCCCTCAGGACAGTCCGGGCCTTGAGACCCAGTACTTC. It translates to CASSPQDSPGLETQYF.

This clone was observed a handful of times. The V gene is TRBV19, the J gene TRBJ1-1, with 7 bases lining up with TRBD1. J lost 3 bases, V lost 9 bases, and 7 bases had no gene match. Germline-derived CDR1 and CDR2 are LNHDA and SQIVND (reference sequence). This CDR3 comprises 13 residues. CDR3: CASKRQGHTEAFF. In nucleotides, the CDR3 is TGTGCCAGCAAAAGACAGGGCCACACTGAAGCTTTCTTT.

This rearrangement joins TRBV7-9 to TRBJ1-1; D is unclear. From germline, CDR1 is SEHNR and CDR2 FQNEAQ (reference sequence). V gave up 0 bases and J gave up 1 base, with 6 bases separating them. The CDR3 is 14 residues long. The CDR3 DNA reads as TGTGCCAGCAGCTTAGCGCAGGAGAACACTGAAGCTTTCTTT. Its protein is CASSLAQENTEAFF.

The gene calls are TRBV1 and TRBJ2-1; TRBD1 reflects the table's D call only, with no check against the DNA. TRBV1 is marked as a pseudogene. This CDR3 spans 16 amino acids. CDR3 protein: CTSSQDGQANYNEQFF. The CDR3 DNA is TGCACCAGCAGCCAAGACGGCCAGGCCAACTACAATGAGCAGTTCTTC.

The rearrangement links TRBV11-2 to TRBJ1-1; maybe TRBD1 (6 bases). V gave up 4 bases and J gave up 6 bases, with 12 bases separating them. The CDR3 totals 13 residues. Per the germline V gene, CDR1 is SGHAT and CDR2 is FQNNGV. The CDR3 DNA reads as TGTGCCAGCAGCTATAACAGGGTTCCTGAAGCTTTCTTT. This translates into CASSYNRVPEAFF.

The chain couples TRBV5-1 to TRBJ1-1; 9 nucleotides align to TRBD1. The CDR3 consists of 16 residues. The V segment lost 3 bases and the J segment 3 bases; nucleotides outside the gene matches: 9. The germline V gene has CDR1 SGHRS and CDR2 YFSETQ. The DNA for the CDR3 is TGCGCCAGCAGCTCTATGACAGGGGGTGTAGACACTGAAGCTTTCTTT. It yields the protein CASSSMTGGVDTEAFF.

The V call is TRBV5-5, the J call TRBJ2-7; D is uncertain. Trimming pared 4 bases from V and 3 bases from J, leaving 5 bases between. Germline CDR1 is SGHKS and CDR2 is YYEKEE (reference sequence). The CDR3 is 11 residues long. The CDR3 DNA reads TGTGCCAGCAGCCACAACTACGAGCAGTACTTC. It yields the protein CASSHNYEQYF.

The V gene is TRBV29-1, the J gene TRBJ1-5; tentative D call: TRBD1 (6 bases). This CDR3 contains 14 residues. In germline, CDR1 is SQVTM, CDR2 ANQGSEA. Trimming took 6 bases from V and 3 from J, leaving 15 bases between them. The CDR3 DNA is TGCAGCGTCATAGAGGACAGAAACAATCAGCCCCAGCATTTT. Its protein product is CSVIEDRNNQPQHF.

This chain connects TRBV30 to TRBJ1-4, with D maybe TRBD1 (6 bases). The CDR3 runs 16 residues. Deletions cut 0 bases from V and 7 bases from J, with 18 bases between. Germline V CDR1 and CDR2: GTSNPN, SVGIG (reference sequence). CDR3 sequence (DNA): TGTGCCTGGAGTGTATCCCGCGGGGGCTTTCGTGAAAAACTGTTTTTT. Its protein is CAWSVSRGGFREKLFF.

This clone occurred once. The chain joins TRBV14 to TRBJ2-5; 10 nucleotides match TRBD2. Germline V lookup: CDR1 SGHDN, CDR2 FVKESK. CDR3 size: 16 residues. With V trimmed by 0 bases and J by 5 bases, 6 bases remained unmatched. CDR3 DNA: TGTGCCAGCAGCCAAGATTGGCTAGCGGGGGATGAGACCCAGTACTTC. Amino acid sequence: CASSQDWLAGDETQYF.

The chain recombines TRBV7-8 with TRBJ1-6; TRBD1 matches at 8 bases. Germline CDR1 is SGHVS and CDR2 is FQNEAQ. The CDR3 spans 15 residues. Germline trimming cut 3 bases from V and 7 bases from J; bases unmatched to any gene: 5. DNA of the CDR3: TGTGCCAGCAGCTTCCGGGACAGGTCAAATTCACCCCTCCACTTT. This translates into CASSFRDRSNSPLHF.

The chain is built from TRBV9 and TRBJ1-1, with a possible D match to TRBD1 (6 bases). The CDR3 has 13 amino acids. V shed 3 bases and J shed 6 bases, with 12 bases lying between them. CDR1 SGDLS and CDR2 YYNGEE come from the germline V gene. The CDR3 protein is CASSARGGPEAFF. CDR3 DNA sequence: TGTGCCAGCAGCGCAAGGGGGGGTCCTGAAGCTTTCTTT.

This chain joins TRBV5-1 and TRBJ2-7; 7 bases agree with TRBD2. From germline, CDR1 is SGHRS and CDR2 YFSETQ. This CDR3 contains 12 residues. J was trimmed by 6 bases and V by 4 bases; bases with no gene match: 4. Here the CDR3 DNA reads TGCGCCAGCAGCGGGGGGGGAGGCGAGCAGTACTTC. Translated: CASSGGGGEQYF.

The chain combines TRBV29-1 with TRBJ1-4; no clear D. This CDR3 is 12 amino acids long. Germline V gives CDR1 SQVTM, CDR2 ANQGSEA. V was pared by 6 bases and J by 7 bases, with 12 bases between. DNA of the CDR3: TGCAGCGTAGAGGTAGTCGGTGAAAAACTGTTTTTT. Amino acids: CSVEVVGEKLFF. The complete variable domain, with remaining parts taken from reference TRBV29-1 and TRBJ1-4, reads SAVISQKPSRDICQRGTSLTIQCQVDSQVTMMFWYRQQPGQSLTLIATANQGSEATYESGFVIDKFPISRPNLTFSTLTVSNMSPEDSSIYLCSVEVVGEKLFFGSGTQLSVL.

This rearrangement joins TRBV11-2 to TRBJ2-7, with 10 bases that match TRBD1. Germline V CDR1 and CDR2: SGHAT, FQNNGV. V was clipped by 3 bases and J by 2 bases; unmatched bases: 1. The CDR3 extends over 14 amino acids. CDR3 loop: CASSFGTGAYEQYF. CDR3 DNA: TGTGCCAGCAGCTTTGGGACAGGGGCCTACGAGCAGTACTTC.

The chain links TRBV11-2 to TRBJ2-7; TRBD1 matches at 7 bases. V lost 4 bases to trimming and J lost 1 base; unmatched junction nucleotides: 4. Germline-derived CDR1 and CDR2 are SGHAT and FQNNGV. The CDR3 length is 14 residues. The CDR3 here is CASSSTGFSYEQYF. The CDR3 DNA is TGTGCCAGCAGCTCGACAGGGTTTTCCTACGAGCAGTACTTC.

This chain connects TRBV27 to TRBJ1-2; possible D gene TRBD1, 5 bases. Looked up from germline, CDR1 is MNHEY and CDR2 is SMNVEV (reference sequence). The CDR3 loop spans 14 amino acids. Trimming took 2 bases from V and 3 from J, leaving 10 bases between them. The CDR3 protein is CASSLSRGDYGYTF. The CDR3 DNA is TGTGCCAGCAGTTTAAGTCGGGGGGACTATGGCTACACCTTC.

V gene TRBV6-5 combines with J gene TRBJ1-2, with D possibly TRBD1 on 6 matching bases. The length of the CDR3 is 14 residues. Trimming took 0 bases from V and 5 from J, leaving 10 bases between them. CDR1 is MNHEY, CDR2 SVGAGI, per germline. The CDR3 nucleotides are TGTGCCAGCAGTTACTCGATTACAGGGTATGGCTACACCTTC. Translated, it gives CASSYSITGYGYTF.

V is TRBV19 and J is TRBJ2-4; 10 nucleotides align to TRBD1. The CDR3 is 19 residues long. Looked up from germline, CDR1 is LNHDA and CDR2 is SQIVND (reference sequence). V trimming: 3 bases; J trimming: 0 bases; junction bases outside the gene matches: 11. For the CDR3, the DNA is TGTGCCAGTAGTATTGTTTGGGACAGGGGCTTGGTAGCCAAAAACATTCAGTACTTC. It codes for CASSIVWDRGLVAKNIQYF.

This clone was observed a handful of times. V is TRBV13 and J is TRBJ1-1; 10 bases are shared with TRBD1. There are 16 residues in the CDR3. The germline gives CDR1 PRHDT, CDR2 FYEKMQ (reference sequence). Germline trimming cut 3 bases from V and 1 base from J; bases unmatched to any gene: 5. Here the CDR3 DNA reads TGTGCCAGCAGCTTCCGGGACAGGGGAGGGAACACTGAAGCTTTCTTT. Its translation is CASSFRDRGGNTEAFF.

Notes on this clone: At one of its ends the junction is not consistent with the germline gene, which may arise from a read error. The gene calls are TRBV27 and TRBJ2-7, with D unresolved. The CDR3 contains 13 residues. Germline V gene lookup returns CDR1 MNHEY and CDR2 SMNVEV (reference sequence). The CDR3: CAGSPGPGLRQYF. CDR3 in DNA: TGTGCCGGCAGTCCCGGTCCCGGGTTGCGGCAGTACTTC.

CDR3 DNA: TGTGCCAGCGGACTAGCGGAGCAAGAGACCCAGTACTTC. It yields the protein CASGLAEQETQYF. V gene TRBV28 combines with J gene TRBJ2-5, with 10 bases aligning to TRBD2. The CDR3 has 13 amino acids. Germline CDR1 reads MDHEN; CDR2 reads SYDVKM. V trimming: 8 bases; J trimming: 2 bases; junction bases outside the gene matches: 2.

V gene TRBV7-3 combines with J gene TRBJ1-2; unclear D gene. The germline CDR1 and CDR2 sequences are SGHTA and FQGTGA. The CDR3 is made up of 14 amino acids. Trimming shortened V by 6 bases and J by 3 bases, and 14 bases separated the two germline ends. CDR3 protein: CASRTPSRDYGYTF. CDR3 in DNA: TGTGCCAGCAGGACCCCTTCTCGGGACTATGGCTACACCTTC.

This chain links TRBV5-1 with TRBJ1-1; D not resolved. The CDR3 runs to 15 residues. Germline CDR1 SGHRS, CDR2 YFSETQ. Trimming stripped 0 bases from V and 0 bases from J, with 9 bases between. The CDR3 spells CASSLDGVLNTEAFF. CDR3 bases: TGCGCCAGCAGCTTGGACGGAGTATTGAACACTGAAGCTTTCTTT.